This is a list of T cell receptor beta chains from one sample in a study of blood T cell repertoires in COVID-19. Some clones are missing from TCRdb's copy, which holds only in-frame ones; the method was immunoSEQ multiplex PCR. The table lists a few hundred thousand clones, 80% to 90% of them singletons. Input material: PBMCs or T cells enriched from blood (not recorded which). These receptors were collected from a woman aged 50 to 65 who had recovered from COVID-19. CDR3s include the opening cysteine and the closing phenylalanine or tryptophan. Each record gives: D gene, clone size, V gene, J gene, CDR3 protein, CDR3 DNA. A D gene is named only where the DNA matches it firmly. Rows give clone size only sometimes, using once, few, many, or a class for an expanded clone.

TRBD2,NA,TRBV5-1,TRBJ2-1,CASSGGLAGNEQFF,TGCGCCAGCAGCGGGGGACTAGCGGGAAACGAGCAGTTCTTC
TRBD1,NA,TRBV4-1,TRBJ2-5,CASSQEPWDRGGETQYF,TGCGCCAGCAGCCAAGAGCCCTGGGACAGGGGAGGAGAGACCCAGTACTTC
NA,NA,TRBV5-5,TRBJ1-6,CASSLVAGLNSPLHF,TGTGCCAGCAGCTTGGTAGCAGGGCTGAATTCACCCCTCCACTTT
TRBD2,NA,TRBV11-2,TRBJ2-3,CASSLRGLAGAIDTQYF,TGTGCCAGCAGCCTAAGGGGACTAGCGGGAGCGATAGATACGCAGTATTTT
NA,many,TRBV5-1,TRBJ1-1,CASSLGRGTKKNTEAFF,TGCGCCAGCAGCCTAGGAAGGGGGACCAAGAAGAACACTGAAGCTTTCTTT
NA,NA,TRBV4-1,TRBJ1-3,CASSQLGRGGDSGNTIYF,TGCGCCAGCAGCCAACTTGGCCGAGGAGGGGACTCTGGAAACACCATATATTTT
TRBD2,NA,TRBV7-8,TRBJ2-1,CASSTRLAGVVTGLSNEQFF,TGTGCCAGCAGCACGAGACTAGCGGGAGTCGTGACAGGACTATCCAATGAGCAGTTCTTC
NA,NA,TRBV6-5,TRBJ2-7,CASSLGAEQYF,TGTGCCAGCAGTTTGGGGGCTGAGCAGTACTTC
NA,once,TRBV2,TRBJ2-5,CASSEFGETQYF,TGTGCCAGCAGTGAATTCGGAGAGACCCAGTACTTC
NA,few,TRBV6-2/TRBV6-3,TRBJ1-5,CASSYHNRLPNQPQHF,TGTGCCAGCAGTTACCACAACAGGTTACCTAATCAGCCCCAGCATTTT
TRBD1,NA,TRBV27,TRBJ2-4,CASSRGQGGDTKNIQYF,TGTGCCAGCAGCAGGGGACAGGGGGGGGATACCAAAAACATTCAGTACTTC
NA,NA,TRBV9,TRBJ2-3,CASSVAPGTDTQYF,TGTGCCAGCAGCGTAGCTCCAGGGACAGATACGCAGTATTTT
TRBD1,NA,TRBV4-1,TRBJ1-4,CASSQVWTGVEKLFF,TGCGCCAGCAGCCAGGTGTGGACAGGGGTCGAAAAACTGTTTTTT
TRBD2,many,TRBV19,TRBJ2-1,CASSIGPLRASGRGNEQFF,TGTGCCAGTAGTATAGGCCCTCTTAGGGCTAGCGGGAGAGGTAATGAGCAGTTCTTC
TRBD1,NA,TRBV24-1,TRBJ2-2,CATSEGTATGELFF,TGTGCCACCAGTGAGGGGACAGCGACCGGGGAGCTGTTTTTT
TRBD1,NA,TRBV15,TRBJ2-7,CATSRDRRQGVSYEQYF,TGTGCCACCAGCAGAGATAGGAGACAGGGGGTCTCCTACGAGCAGTACTTC
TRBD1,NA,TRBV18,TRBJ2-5,CASSHKQGTETQYF,TGTGCCAGCTCACACAAACAGGGGACAGAGACCCAGTACTTC
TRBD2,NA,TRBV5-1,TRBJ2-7,CASSSGAGAVGEQYF,TGCGCCAGCAGCTCGGGAGCGGGAGCGGTGGGCGAGCAGTACTTC
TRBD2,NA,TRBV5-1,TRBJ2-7,CASSFTSGRVYEQYF,TGCGCCAGCAGCTTTACTAGCGGGAGGGTTTACGAGCAGTACTTC
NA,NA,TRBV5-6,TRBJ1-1,CASTRTDNYTEAFF,TGTGCCAGCACCCGGACAGATAATTACACTGAAGCTTTCTTT
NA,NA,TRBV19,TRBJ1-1,CASGTGMNTEAFF,TGTGCCAGTGGTACAGGGATGAACACTGAAGCTTTCTTT
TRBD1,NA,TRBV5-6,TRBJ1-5,CASSLRDRGWVWSNQPQHF,TGTGCCAGCAGCCTCCGGGACAGGGGTTGGGTCTGGAGCAATCAGCCCCAGCATTTT
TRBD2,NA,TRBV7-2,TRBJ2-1,CASSPRGGRFNEQFF,TGTGCCAGCAGCCCCCGCGGGGGGCGTTTCAATGAGCAGTTCTTC
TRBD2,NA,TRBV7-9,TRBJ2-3,CASSLLKAGGPLDTQYF,TGTGCCAGCAGCCTCCTTAAAGCGGGAGGGCCATTAGATACGCAGTATTTT
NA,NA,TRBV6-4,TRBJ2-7,CASRLHGQRCSYEQYF,TGTGCCAGCAGACTCCATGGACAGCGATGCTCCTACGAGCAGTACTTC
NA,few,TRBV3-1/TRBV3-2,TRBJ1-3,CASSHPGHAGNTIYF,TGTGCCAGCAGCCACCCCGGACACGCTGGAAACACCATATATTTT
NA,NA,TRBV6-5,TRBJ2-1,CATHPRRAYNEQFF,TGTGCCACTCACCCGAGGAGGGCCTACAATGAGCAGTTCTTC
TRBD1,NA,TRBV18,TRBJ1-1,CASSPVGQGETEAFF,TGTGCCAGCTCACCCGTGGGACAGGGGGAAACTGAAGCTTTCTTT
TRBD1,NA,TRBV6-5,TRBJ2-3,CASSLQGSTQYF,TGTGCCAGCAGTCTACAGGGGTCTACGCAGTATTTT
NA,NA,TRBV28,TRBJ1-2,CASSSFGGSYGYTF,TGTGCCAGCAGTTCCTTCGGGGGAAGCTATGGCTACACCTTC
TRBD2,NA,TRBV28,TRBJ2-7,CASRLAGGSFYEQYF,TGTGCCAGCAGGCTAGCGGGAGGGTCGTTCTACGAGCAGTACTTC
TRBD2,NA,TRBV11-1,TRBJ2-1,CASSLSASGITNEQFF,TGTGCCAGCAGCTTATCAGCCAGCGGGATTACCAATGAGCAGTTCTTC
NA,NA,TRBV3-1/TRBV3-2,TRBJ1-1,CASSPPLGGRNTEAFF,TGTGCCAGCAGCCCCCCCCTGGGGGGGCGGAACACTGAAGCTTTCTTT
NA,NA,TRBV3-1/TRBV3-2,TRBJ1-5,CASSAAWGENQPQHF,TGTGCCAGCAGCGCGGCTTGGGGGGAGAATCAGCCCCAGCATTTT
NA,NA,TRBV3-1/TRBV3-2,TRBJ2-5,CASSPGTGWEVGETQYF,TGTGCCAGCAGCCCCGGAACGGGGTGGGAGGTAGGAGAGACCCAGTACTTC
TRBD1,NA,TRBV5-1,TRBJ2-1,CASSYMTGGYNEQFF,TGCGCCAGCAGCTACATGACAGGGGGCTACAATGAGCAGTTCTTC
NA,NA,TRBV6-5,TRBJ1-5,CASSLTVSNQPQHF,TGTGCCAGCAGTCTGACAGTTAGCAATCAGCCCCAGCATTTT
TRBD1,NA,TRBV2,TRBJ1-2,CASSGWDRGGTYGYTF,TGTGCCAGCAGTGGTTGGGACAGGGGAGGCACCTATGGCTACACCTTC
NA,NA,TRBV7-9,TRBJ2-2,CASSLDRATGELFF,TGTGCCAGCAGCTTAGACAGGGCAACCGGGGAGCTGTTTTTT